The 27 T cell receptor beta chains given below trace back to one sample, sequenced in a study of siplizumab effects on memory and regulatory T cells. Measured with immunoSEQ multiplex PCR; TCRdb has only the in-frame clones, and not every one. The sample carries 90,000 to 95,000 clones, approximately 93% recorded once. Sample: CD8+ T cells sorted from blood. The receptor source for this set is a human donor in good health.

V gene TRBV14 combines with J gene TRBJ1-1; D uncertain. With 2 bases removed from V and 8 bases from J, the gap between germline ends came to 9 bases. The CDR3 consists of 12 residues. Germline CDR1 reads SGHDN; CDR2 reads FVKESK. The CDR3, as DNA: TGTGCCAGCAGCCAAACAAGCTCCGAAGCTTTCTTT. Its protein product is CASSQTSSEAFF.

This sequence joins TRBV6-1 and TRBJ2-1; D is possibly TRBD1 (6 bases). Germline CDR1 reads MNHNS; CDR2 reads SASEGT. V lost 6 bases to trimming and J lost 8 bases, with 20 bases between them. This CDR3 has 15 residues. The CDR3 region is CASSPDSRLLHEQFF. Written as DNA, the CDR3 is TGTGCCAGCAGCCCGGACAGCAGACTCCTCCATGAGCAGTTCTTC.

The V gene is TRBV7-6, the J gene TRBJ2-2; 7 bases fit TRBD1. The CDR3 contains 16 residues. CDR1 is SGHVS, CDR2 FNYEAQ, per germline. The J segment lost 4 bases and the V segment lost 3 bases, leaving 8 bases of the junction unmatched. The CDR3 loop reads CASSFLTGAGTGELFF. CDR3 DNA: TGTGCCAGCAGCTTCCTAACAGGGGCGGGCACCGGGGAGCTGTTTTTT.

The chain carries TRBV5-1 and TRBJ2-5; D may match TRBD1 or TRBD2 (5 bases each). Trimming stripped 0 bases from V and 4 bases from J, with 10 bases between. Looked up from germline, CDR1 is SGHRS and CDR2 is YFSETQ. The CDR3 spans 14 residues. The CDR3 region has the DNA TGCGCCAGCAGCTTGGAAGGGGCGGGAGAGACCCAGTACTTC. This encodes CASSLEGAGETQYF. Full variable domain (rest looked up from reference TRBV5-1 and TRBJ2-5): KAGVTQTPRYLIKTRGQQVTLSCSPISGHRSVSWYQQTPGQGLQFLFEYFSETQRNKGNFPGRFSGRQFSNSRSEMNVSTLELGDSALYLCASSLEGAGETQYFGPGTRLLVL.

The genes are TRBV7-6 and TRBJ2-7; D unclear. Germline lookup yields CDR1 SGHVS and CDR2 FNYEAQ. Deletions cut 6 bases from V and 3 bases from J, with 9 bases between. This CDR3 is 12 amino acids long. DNA of the CDR3: TGTGCCAGCAGTCCCCTGGGCTACGAGCAGTACTTC. It translates to CASSPLGYEQYF.

The chain has TRBV27 and TRBJ2-5; a weak D match, TRBD1 (6 bases). The CDR3 runs to 15 residues. Germline V gene lookup returns CDR1 MNHEY and CDR2 SMNVEV (reference sequence). V was clipped by 5 bases and J by 4 bases, with 17 bases between them. The CDR3 loop is CASSSIQGPGETQYF. Here the CDR3 DNA reads TGTGCCAGCAGTAGTATCCAGGGGCCGGGAGAGACCCAGTACTTC.

This clone was picked up one time. The rearrangement links TRBV7-9 to TRBJ1-1; D is ambiguous. V was shortened by 2 bases and J by 1 base, with 11 bases between the two germline ends. CDR3 length: 15 residues. Germline V lookup: CDR1 SEHNR, CDR2 FQNEAQ (reference sequence). In DNA form, the CDR3 reads TGTGCCAGCAGCTTATCTACGGAACGGAACACTGAAGCTTTCTTT. It encodes CASSLSTERNTEAFF.

The chain is built from TRBV7-8 and TRBJ2-1, with 12 positions matching TRBD2. The CDR3 runs 15 residues. The trim removed 5 bases at V and 10 bases at J, leaving 9 bases unmatched. The V gene's germline CDR1 is SGHVS and CDR2 FQNEAQ. The CDR3 DNA is TGTGCCAGCAGCCCTAGACTAGCGGGAGTAGACGAGCAGTTCTTC. Its protein product is CASSPRLAGVDEQFF.

The chain is built from TRBV7-2 and TRBJ2-3, with TRBD2 matching 7 bases. Germline V lookup: CDR1 SGHTA, CDR2 FQGNSA. With 4 bases clipped from V and 2 bases from J, the junction kept 12 bases outside the gene matches. This CDR3 region has 17 residues. The CDR3 sequence is CASSSTVGRGPTDTQYF. In DNA form, the CDR3 reads TGTGCCAGCAGCTCAACTGTAGGGAGGGGACCCACAGATACGCAGTATTTT. The full variable domain, with the rest looked up from reference TRBV7-2 and TRBJ2-3, is GAGVSQSPSNKVTEKGKDVELRCDPISGHTALYWYRQSLGQGLEFLIYFQGNSAPDKSGLPSDRFSAERTGGSVSTLTIQRTQQEDSAVYLCASSSTVGRGPTDTQYFGPGTRLTVL.

The rearrangement joins TRBV5-4 to TRBJ2-3, with TRBD2 matching 9 bases. Germline CDR1 is SGHNT and CDR2 is YYREEE (reference sequence). The CDR3 contains 15 residues. Trimming at V came to 5 bases and at J to 6 bases, leaving 10 bases not matched to a gene. The CDR3 nucleotides are TGTGCCAGCAGATACGCGGGGGGGGCGTGGGATACGCAGTATTTT. Translating gives CASRYAGGAWDTQYF. The complete variable domain, with remaining parts taken from reference TRBV5-4 and TRBJ2-3, reads ETGVTQSPTHLIKTRGQQVTLRCSSQSGHNTVSWYQQALGQGPQFIFQYYREEENGRGNFPPRFSGLQFPNYSSELNVNALELDDSALYLCASRYAGGAWDTQYFGPGTRLTVL.

The genes are TRBV18 and TRBJ1-6, with a possible D match to TRBD1 (5 bases). This CDR3 spans 12 amino acids. Per germline, CDR1 KGHSH and CDR2 LQKENI. V was clipped by 9 bases and J by 9 bases, with 12 bases between them. CDR3 sequence: CARSSQGSPLHF. The CDR3 DNA is TGTGCCAGGTCCAGTCAGGGTTCACCCCTCCACTTT.

The V call is TRBV27, the J call TRBJ2-5; TRBD1 is a possible D gene (5 bases). Germline CDR1 MNHEY, CDR2 SMNVEV (reference sequence). Deletions cut 6 bases from V and 2 bases from J, with 13 bases between. The CDR3 spans 14 residues. CDR3 in amino acids: CASSPQVYQETQYF. DNA for the CDR3: TGTGCCAGCAGCCCACAGGTGTATCAAGAGACCCAGTACTTC.

This clone was observed once. The rearrangement links TRBV4-1 to TRBJ2-1, with TRBD2 matching over 7 bases. The CDR3 runs 15 residues. V shed 0 bases, J shed 8 bases, and the junction held 7 bases outside the gene matches. CDR1 is MGHRA and CDR2 is YSYEKL in the germline V gene. CDR3 protein: CASSQEGRLAYEQFF. The DNA of the CDR3 is TGCGCCAGCAGCCAAGAGGGTAGACTAGCCTATGAGCAGTTCTTC.

The V call is TRBV10-3, the J call TRBJ1-4; D is undetermined. Germline V gene lookup returns CDR1 ENHRY and CDR2 SYGVKD. The length of the CDR3 is 13 residues. The V gene lost 10 bases and the J gene lost 7 bases, with 16 bases spanning the gap. The DNA of the CDR3 is TGTGCCACCGTACCGGTCGAGGGTGAAAAACTGTTTTTT. Encoded protein: CATVPVEGEKLFF.

V gene TRBV10-1 combines with J gene TRBJ1-1; maybe TRBD1 (5 bases). V was clipped by 2 bases and J by 0 bases, with 7 bases between them. The CDR3 loop spans 14 amino acids. Germline V lookup: CDR1 WNHNN, CDR2 SYGVQD (reference sequence). CDR3 DNA sequence: TGCGCCAGCAGTGAGGGGGACCTGAACACTGAAGCTTTCTTT. It translates to CASSEGDLNTEAFF.

The chain employs TRBV2 and TRBJ2-3; the D call may be TRBD1 or TRBD2 (5 bases each). V lost 0 bases, J lost 0 bases, and 19 bases lay in between. CDR3 size: 19 residues. Germline V gene data show CDR1 as SNHLY and CDR2 as FYNNEI. This CDR3 is CASSEARLVAGGSTDTQYF. The CDR3 DNA is TGTGCCAGCAGTGAAGCGCGCCTAGTGGCTGGGGGTAGCACAGATACGCAGTATTTT. Full variable domain (outside the CDR3, taken from reference TRBV2 and TRBJ2-3): EPEVTQTPSHQVTQMGQEVILRCVPISNHLYFYWYRQILGQKVEFLVSFYNNEISEKSEIFDDQFSVERPDGSNFTLKIRSTKLEDSAMYFCASSEARLVAGGSTDTQYFGPGTRLTVL.

The chain couples TRBV21-1 to TRBJ2-3; TRBD1 is the table's D call and was not checked against the DNA. TRBV21-1 counts as a pseudogene. The CDR3 spans 14 residues. CDR3 nucleotide sequence: TGTGCCAGCCGACTCGGGACACGCACAGATACGCAGTATTTT. It encodes CASRLGTRTDTQYF.

This sequence joins TRBV2 and TRBJ1-6, with D possibly matching TRBD1 (6 bases). The CDR3 has 15 amino acids. CDR1 and CDR2 from the germline V gene are SNHLY and FYNNEI. Trimming took 0 bases from V and 10 from J, leaving 13 bases between them. CDR3 loop: CASSEAGGAGSPLHF. CDR3 nucleotide sequence: TGTGCCAGCAGTGAAGCGGGGGGGGCTGGATCACCCCTCCACTTT.

This rearrangement joins TRBV2 to TRBJ2-1, with 8 bases aligning to TRBD2. This CDR3 has 18 residues. CDR1 and CDR2 (germline): SNHLY, FYNNEI. Losses at the gene ends were 1 base for V and 10 bases for J; bases not matched to a gene: 18. CDR3 residues: CASSEEGTDGGALEEQFF. The DNA of the CDR3 is TGTGCCAGCAGTGAAGAGGGGACTGACGGGGGGGCCTTGGAAGAGCAGTTCTTC. The variable domain in full, with the rest retrieved from reference TRBV2 and TRBJ2-1, is EPEVTQTPSHQVTQMGQEVILRCVPISNHLYFYWYRQILGQKVEFLVSFYNNEISEKSEIFDDQFSVERPDGSNFTLKIRSTKLEDSAMYFCASSEEGTDGGALEEQFFGPGTRLTVL.

The rearrangement joins TRBV27 to TRBJ1-1; TRBD1 aligns across 7 bases. V dropped 5 bases and J dropped 0; count of bases not matched to a gene: 6. Germline lookup yields CDR1 MNHEY and CDR2 SMNVEV (reference sequence). The CDR3 loop spans 15 amino acids. The CDR3 reads CASSLPGQMNTEAFF. CDR3 coding DNA: TGTGCCAGCAGTCTACCGGGACAGATGAACACTGAAGCTTTCTTT.

CDR3: CASSDNPDGQGTHEQYF. In nucleotides, the CDR3 is TGTGCCAGCAGCGATAACCCCGATGGGCAGGGGACCCACGAGCAGTACTTC. The chain has TRBV2 and TRBJ2-7; perhaps TRBD1 as D (6 bases). Per the germline V gene, CDR1 is SNHLY and CDR2 is FYNNEI. The CDR3 has 17 amino acids. V was shortened by 6 bases and J by 5 bases, with 26 bases between the two germline ends.

The chain employs TRBV7-9 and TRBJ2-4, with no clear D. This CDR3 contains 15 residues. Trimming stripped 5 bases from V and 0 bases from J, with 11 bases between. Germline CDR1 is SEHNR and CDR2 is FQNEAQ (reference sequence). DNA of the CDR3: TGTGCCAGCAGCCGGACGGCGGAAGCCAAAAACATTCAGTACTTC. Amino acids: CASSRTAEAKNIQYF.

This chain connects TRBV9 to TRBJ2-6; 8 positions match TRBD1. The CDR3 totals 16 residues. The germline V gene has CDR1 SGDLS and CDR2 YYNGEE. Unmatched junction bases numbered 3, after V lost 4 bases and J lost 0 bases. The CDR3 loop reads CASSIDRGSGANVLTF. For the CDR3, the DNA is TGTGCCAGCAGCATAGACAGGGGCTCTGGGGCCAACGTCCTGACTTTC.

This clone was counted once. The chain recombines TRBV9 with TRBJ2-1; the D gene could be TRBD1 or TRBD2 (5 bases each). The CDR3 contains 15 residues. Trimming stripped 3 bases from V and 5 bases from J, with 15 bases between. Germline V gives CDR1 SGDLS, CDR2 YYNGEE. CDR3 protein: CASSDRRDRNNEQFF. The CDR3 region has the DNA TGTGCCAGCAGCGACCGTCGGGACCGGAACAATGAGCAGTTCTTC.

The V call is TRBV5-1, the J call TRBJ2-7; 10 nucleotides agree with TRBD1. J lost 3 bases, V lost 6 bases, and 3 bases had no gene match. Germline-derived CDR1 and CDR2 are SGHRS and YFSETQ. This CDR3 is built from 13 residues. In DNA form, the CDR3 reads TGCGCCAGCAAGGGACAGGGGAACTACGAGCAGTACTTC. Protein product: CASKGQGNYEQYF.

This rearrangement joins TRBV7-9 to TRBJ1-4; 9 bases align to TRBD1. Trimming at V came to 3 bases and at J to 2 bases, leaving 1 base not matched to a gene. This CDR3 has 15 residues. Germline V CDR1 and CDR2: SEHNR, FQNEAQ (reference sequence). In DNA form, the CDR3 reads TGTGCCAGCAGCTTGGACAGGGGCACTAATGAAAAACTGTTTTTT. As protein: CASSLDRGTNEKLFF.

This rearrangement joins TRBV9 to TRBJ1-3; D not certain. Germline V lookup: CDR1 SGDLS, CDR2 YYNGEE. V was cut by 4 bases and J by 2 bases, with 10 bases left in between. This CDR3 has 14 amino acids. The chain's CDR3 is CASSTGVPGNTIYF. CDR3 in DNA: TGTGCCAGCAGCACCGGAGTACCTGGAAACACCATATATTTT.